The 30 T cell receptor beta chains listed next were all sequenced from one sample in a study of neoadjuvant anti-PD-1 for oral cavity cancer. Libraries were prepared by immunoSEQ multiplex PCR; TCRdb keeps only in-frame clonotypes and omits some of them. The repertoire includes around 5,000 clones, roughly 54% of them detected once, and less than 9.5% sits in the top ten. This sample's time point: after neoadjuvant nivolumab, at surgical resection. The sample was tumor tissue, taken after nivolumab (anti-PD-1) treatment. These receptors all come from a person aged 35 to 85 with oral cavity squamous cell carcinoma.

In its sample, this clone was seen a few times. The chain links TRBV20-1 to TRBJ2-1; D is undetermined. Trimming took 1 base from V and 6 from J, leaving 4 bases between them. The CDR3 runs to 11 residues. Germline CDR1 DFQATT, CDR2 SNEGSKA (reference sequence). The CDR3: CSARAANEQFF. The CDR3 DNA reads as TGCAGTGCTAGAGCCGCCAATGAGCAGTTCTTC.

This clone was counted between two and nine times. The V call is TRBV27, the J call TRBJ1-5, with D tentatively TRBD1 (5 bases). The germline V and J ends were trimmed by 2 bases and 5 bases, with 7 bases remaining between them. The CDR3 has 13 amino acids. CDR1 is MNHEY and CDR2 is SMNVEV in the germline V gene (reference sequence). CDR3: CASSLTGDQPQHF. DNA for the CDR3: TGTGCCAGCAGTTTAACGGGGGATCAGCCCCAGCATTTT.

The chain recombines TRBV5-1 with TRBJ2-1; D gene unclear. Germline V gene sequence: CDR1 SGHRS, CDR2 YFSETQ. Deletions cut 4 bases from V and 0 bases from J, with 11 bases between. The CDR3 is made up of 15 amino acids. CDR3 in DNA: TGCGCCAGCAGCCCCTCTGCTAGCTCCTACAATGAGCAGTTCTTC. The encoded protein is CASSPSASSYNEQFF. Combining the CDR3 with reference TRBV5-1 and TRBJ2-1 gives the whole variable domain KAGVTQTPRYLIKTRGQQVTLSCSPISGHRSVSWYQQTPGQGLQFLFEYFSETQRNKGNFPGRFSGRQFSNSRSEMNVSTLELGDSALYLCASSPSASSYNEQFFGPGTRLTVL.

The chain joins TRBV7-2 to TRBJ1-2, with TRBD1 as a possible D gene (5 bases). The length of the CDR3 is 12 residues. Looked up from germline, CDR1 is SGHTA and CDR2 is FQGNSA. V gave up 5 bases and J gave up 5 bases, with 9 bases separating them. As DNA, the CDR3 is TGTGCCAGCAGCGACAGAACATATGGCTACACCTTC. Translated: CASSDRTYGYTF.

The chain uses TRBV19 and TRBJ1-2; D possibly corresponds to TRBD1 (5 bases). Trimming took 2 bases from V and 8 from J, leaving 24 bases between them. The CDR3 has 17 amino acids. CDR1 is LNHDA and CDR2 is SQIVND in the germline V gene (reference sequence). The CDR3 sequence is CASSIRFSQGTGSGYTF. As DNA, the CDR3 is TGTGCCAGTAGTATACGTTTTTCGCAGGGTACGGGAAGCGGCTACACCTTC.

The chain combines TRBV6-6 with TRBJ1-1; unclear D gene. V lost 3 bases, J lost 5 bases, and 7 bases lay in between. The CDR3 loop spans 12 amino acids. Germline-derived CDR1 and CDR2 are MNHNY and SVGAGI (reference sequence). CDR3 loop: CASSYLGTEAFF. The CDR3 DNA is TGTGCCAGCAGTTATCTCGGGACTGAAGCTTTCTTT.

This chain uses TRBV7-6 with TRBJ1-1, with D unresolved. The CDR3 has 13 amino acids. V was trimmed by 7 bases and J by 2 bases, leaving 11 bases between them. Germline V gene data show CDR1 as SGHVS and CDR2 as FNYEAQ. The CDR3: CASMRTPNTEAFF. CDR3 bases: TGTGCCAGCATGCGGACGCCCAACACTGAAGCTTTCTTT.

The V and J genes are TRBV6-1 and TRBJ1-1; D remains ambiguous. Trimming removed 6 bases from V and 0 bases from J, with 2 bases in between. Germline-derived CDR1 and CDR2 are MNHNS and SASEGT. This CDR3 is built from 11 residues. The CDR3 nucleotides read TGTGCCAGCAGGCTGAACACTGAAGCTTTCTTT. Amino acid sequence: CASRLNTEAFF.

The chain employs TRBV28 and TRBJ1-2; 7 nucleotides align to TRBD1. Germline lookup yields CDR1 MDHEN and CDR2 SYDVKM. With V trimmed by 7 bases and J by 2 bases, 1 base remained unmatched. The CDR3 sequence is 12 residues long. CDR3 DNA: TGTGCCAGCACGGGACAGAACTATGGCTACACCTTC. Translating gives CASTGQNYGYTF.

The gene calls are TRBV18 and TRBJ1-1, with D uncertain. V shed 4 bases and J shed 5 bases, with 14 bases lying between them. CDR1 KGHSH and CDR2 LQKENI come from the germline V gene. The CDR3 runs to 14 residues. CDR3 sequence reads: CASSQLPGGTEAFF. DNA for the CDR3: TGTGCCAGCTCACAACTCCCGGGAGGAACTGAAGCTTTCTTT. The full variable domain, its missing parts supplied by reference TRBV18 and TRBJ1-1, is NAGVMQNPRHLVRRRGQEARLRCSPMKGHSHVYWYRQLPEEGLKFMVYLQKENIIDESGMPKERFSAEFPKEGPSILRIQQVVRGDSAAYFCASSQLPGGTEAFFGQGTRLTVV.

CDR3 protein: CASRVEPSTGELFF. The CDR3 DNA is TGCGCCAGCAGGGTAGAGCCATCCACCGGGGAGCTGTTTTTT. This chain joins TRBV5-1 and TRBJ2-2; no clear D. V gave up 5 bases and J gave up 4 bases, with 12 bases separating them. This CDR3 has 14 residues. CDR1 and CDR2 from the germline V gene are SGHRS and YFSETQ.

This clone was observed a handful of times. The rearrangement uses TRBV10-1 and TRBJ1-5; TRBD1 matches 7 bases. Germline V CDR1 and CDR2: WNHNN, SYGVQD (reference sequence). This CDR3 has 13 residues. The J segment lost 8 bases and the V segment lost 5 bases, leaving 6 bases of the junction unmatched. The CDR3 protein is CASSIDRDEPQHF. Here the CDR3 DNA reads TGCGCCAGCAGTATTGACAGGGATGAGCCCCAGCATTTT.

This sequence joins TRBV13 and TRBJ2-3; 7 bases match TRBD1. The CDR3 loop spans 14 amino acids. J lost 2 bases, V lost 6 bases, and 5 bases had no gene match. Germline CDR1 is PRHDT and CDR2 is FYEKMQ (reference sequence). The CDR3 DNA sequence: TGTGCCAGCAGTTTGCAGGGGGACACAGATACGCAGTATTTT. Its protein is CASSLQGDTDTQYF.

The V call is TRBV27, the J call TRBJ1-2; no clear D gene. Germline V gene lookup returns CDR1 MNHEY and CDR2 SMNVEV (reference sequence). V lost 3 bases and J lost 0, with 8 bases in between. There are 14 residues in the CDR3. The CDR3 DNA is TGTGCCAGCAGTTTCCGTCCTTCTAACTATGGCTACACCTTC. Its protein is CASSFRPSNYGYTF.

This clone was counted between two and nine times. CDR3 sequence reads: CASSGTSVSTDTQYF. In DNA, the CDR3 is TGTGCCAGCAGCGGGACTAGCGTGAGCACAGATACGCAGTATTTT. The chain couples TRBV6-5 to TRBJ2-3; 10 bases align to TRBD2. Germline trimming cut 6 bases from V and 0 bases from J; bases unmatched to any gene: 3. This CDR3 is built from 15 residues. In germline, CDR1 is MNHEY, CDR2 SVGAGI.

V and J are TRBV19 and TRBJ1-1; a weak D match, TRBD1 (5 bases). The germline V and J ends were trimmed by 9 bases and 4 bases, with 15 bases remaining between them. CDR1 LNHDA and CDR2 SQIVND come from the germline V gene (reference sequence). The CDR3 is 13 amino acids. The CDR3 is CASEWGSGTEAFF. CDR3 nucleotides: TGTGCCAGCGAATGGGGGTCGGGCACTGAAGCTTTCTTT.

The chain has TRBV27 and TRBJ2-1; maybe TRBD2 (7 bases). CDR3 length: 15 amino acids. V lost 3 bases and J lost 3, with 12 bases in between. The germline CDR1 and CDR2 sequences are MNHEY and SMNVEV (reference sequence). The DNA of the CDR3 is TGTGCCAGCAGTTTTCGGGGGGACATCTACAATGAGCAGTTCTTC. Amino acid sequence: CASSFRGDIYNEQFF.

The CDR3 spells CASNLRYRATNTEAFF. The CDR3, as DNA: TGCGCCAGCAACCTTCGGTACAGGGCTACGAACACTGAAGCTTTCTTT. This sequence joins TRBV5-1 and TRBJ1-1, with D perhaps TRBD1 (6 bases). The CDR3 loop spans 16 amino acids. Trimming took 6 bases from V and 1 from J, leaving 19 bases between them. From germline, CDR1 is SGHRS and CDR2 YFSETQ.

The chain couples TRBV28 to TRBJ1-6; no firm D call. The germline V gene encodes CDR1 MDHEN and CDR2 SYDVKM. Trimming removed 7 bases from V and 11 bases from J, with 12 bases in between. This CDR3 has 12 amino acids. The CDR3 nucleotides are TGTGCCAGCAACCTACTTCGGGCACCCCTCCACTTT. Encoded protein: CASNLLRAPLHF.

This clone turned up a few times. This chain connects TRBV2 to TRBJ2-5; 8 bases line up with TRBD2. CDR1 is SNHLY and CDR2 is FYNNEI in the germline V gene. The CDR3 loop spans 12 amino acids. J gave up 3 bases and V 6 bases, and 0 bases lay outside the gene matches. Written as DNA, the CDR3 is TGTGCCAGCAGGGGACTAGAAGAGACCCAGTACTTC. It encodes CASRGLEETQYF.

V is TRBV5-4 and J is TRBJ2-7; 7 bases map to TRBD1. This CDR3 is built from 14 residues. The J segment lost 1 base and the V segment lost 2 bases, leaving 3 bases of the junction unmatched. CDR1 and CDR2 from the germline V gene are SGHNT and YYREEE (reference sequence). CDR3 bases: TGTGCCAGCAGCTTTGGGGACAGATCCTACGAGCAGTACTTC. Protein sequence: CASSFGDRSYEQYF.

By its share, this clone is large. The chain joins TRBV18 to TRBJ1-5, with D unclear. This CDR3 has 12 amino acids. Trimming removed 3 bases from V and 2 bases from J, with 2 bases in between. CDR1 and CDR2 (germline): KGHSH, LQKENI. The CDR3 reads CASSPGNQPQHF. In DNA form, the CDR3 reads TGTGCCAGCTCACCTGGCAATCAGCCCCAGCATTTT. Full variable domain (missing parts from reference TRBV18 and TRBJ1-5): NAGVMQNPRHLVRRRGQEARLRCSPMKGHSHVYWYRQLPEEGLKFMVYLQKENIIDESGMPKERFSAEFPKEGPSILRIQQVVRGDSAAYFCASSPGNQPQHFGDGTRLSIL.

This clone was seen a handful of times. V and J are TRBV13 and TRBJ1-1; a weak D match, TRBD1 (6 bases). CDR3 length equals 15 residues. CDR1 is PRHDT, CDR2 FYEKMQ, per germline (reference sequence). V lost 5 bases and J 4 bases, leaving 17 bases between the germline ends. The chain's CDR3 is CASSDEGGGVTEAFF. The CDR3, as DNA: TGTGCCAGCAGCGACGAGGGGGGAGGGGTCACTGAAGCTTTCTTT.

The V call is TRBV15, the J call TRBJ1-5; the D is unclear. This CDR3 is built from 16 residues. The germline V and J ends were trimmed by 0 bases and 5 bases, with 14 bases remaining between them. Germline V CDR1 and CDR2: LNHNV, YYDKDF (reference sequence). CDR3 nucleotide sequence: TGTGCCACCAGCAGAGACCCCGCCGCGCGGGATCAGCCCCAGCATTTT. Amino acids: CATSRDPAARDQPQHF.

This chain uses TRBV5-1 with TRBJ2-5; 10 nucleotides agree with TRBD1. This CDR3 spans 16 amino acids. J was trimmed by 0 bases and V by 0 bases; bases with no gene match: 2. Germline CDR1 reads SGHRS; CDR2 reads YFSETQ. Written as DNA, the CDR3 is TGCGCCAGCAGCTTGGTGACAGGGGGCAACCAAGAGACCCAGTACTTC. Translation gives CASSLVTGGNQETQYF. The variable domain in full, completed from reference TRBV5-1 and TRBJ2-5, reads KAGVTQTPRYLIKTRGQQVTLSCSPISGHRSVSWYQQTPGQGLQFLFEYFSETQRNKGNFPGRFSGRQFSNSRSEMNVSTLELGDSALYLCASSLVTGGNQETQYFGPGTRLLVL.

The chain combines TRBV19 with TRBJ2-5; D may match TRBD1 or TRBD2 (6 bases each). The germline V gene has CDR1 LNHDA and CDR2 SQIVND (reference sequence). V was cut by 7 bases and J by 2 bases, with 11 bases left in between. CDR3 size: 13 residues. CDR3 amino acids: CASKGGTQETQYF. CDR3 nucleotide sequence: TGTGCCAGTAAGGGGGGAACACAAGAGACCCAGTACTTC.

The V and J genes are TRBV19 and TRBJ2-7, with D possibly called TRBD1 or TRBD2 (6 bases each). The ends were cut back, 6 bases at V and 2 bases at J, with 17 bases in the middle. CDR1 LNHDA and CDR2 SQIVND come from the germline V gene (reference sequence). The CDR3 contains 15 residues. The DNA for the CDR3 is TGTGCCAGTAGGCCCTCGACAGGAGGGACCTACGAGCAGTACTTC. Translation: CASRPSTGGTYEQYF. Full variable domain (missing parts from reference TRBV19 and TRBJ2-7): DGGITQSPKYLFRKEGQNVTLSCEQNLNHDAMYWYRQDPGQGLRLIYYSQIVNDFQKGDIAEGYSVSREKKESFPLTVTSAQKNPTAFYLCASRPSTGGTYEQYFGPGTRLTVT.

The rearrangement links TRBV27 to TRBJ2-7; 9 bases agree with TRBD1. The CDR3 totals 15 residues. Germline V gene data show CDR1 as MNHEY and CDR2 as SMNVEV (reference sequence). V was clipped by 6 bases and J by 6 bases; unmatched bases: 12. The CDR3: CASRRDRGKSPEQYF. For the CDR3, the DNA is TGTGCCAGCAGAAGAGACAGGGGGAAATCTCCCGAGCAGTACTTC.

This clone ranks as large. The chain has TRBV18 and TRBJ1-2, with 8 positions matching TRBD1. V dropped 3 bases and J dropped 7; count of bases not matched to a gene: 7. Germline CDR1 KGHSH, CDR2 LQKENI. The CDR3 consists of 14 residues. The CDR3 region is CASSPQTGVGGYTF. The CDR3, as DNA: TGTGCCAGCTCACCTCAGACAGGGGTCGGTGGCTACACCTTC.

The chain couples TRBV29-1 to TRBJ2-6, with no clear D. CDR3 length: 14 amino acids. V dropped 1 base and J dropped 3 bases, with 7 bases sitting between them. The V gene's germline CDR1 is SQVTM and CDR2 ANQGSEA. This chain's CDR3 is CSVEANGGANVLTF. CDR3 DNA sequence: TGCAGCGTTGAAGCGAACGGTGGGGCCAACGTCCTGACTTTC.